The present entry profiles one T cell receptor beta chain with its context. This entry is derived from a study of blood T cell repertoires in COVID-19. The overall study: Samples of COVID-19 (acute and convalescent) were obtained from the United States, Italy and Spain.

Trimming left V 4 bases short and J 5 bases short, with 15 bases between. The CDR3 runs to 16 residues. The germline V gene encodes CDR1 SNHLY and CDR2 FYNNEI. Seattle patient enrollment occurred during active infection, with longitudinal follow-up thereafter. Source study methods: Amplification of reference gene primers was used by the study to estimate nucleated cell counts. Profiling relied on immunoSEQ multiplex PCR, and the TCRdb table lists in-frame clones only, not all of them. The DNA was the basis for D and trimming; V, J and clone size are from that table. This table has approximately 500,000 clones, about 88% appearing once.

Specimen: peripheral blood. This clonotype was obtained from a woman between 50 and 59 years old with COVID-19, enrolled during active disease. This chain uses TRBV2 with TRBJ1-6, with a weak D call TRBD1 (5 bases). The CDR3 DNA is TGTGCCAGCAGTGCGGATTGGGGGGACCATAATTCACCCCTCCACTTT. Encoded protein: CASSADWGDHNSPLHF.